This T cell receptor (beta chain) is drawn from a study of shared clonotypes between healthy human individuals. Clones were sequenced by immunoSEQ multiplex PCR, and TCRdb holds only the in-frame ones, with some missing. The repertoire includes more than 150,000 clones, approximately 61% of them detected once, and about 9.4% sits in the top ten. Per the germline V gene, CDR1 is SGHTA and CDR2 is FQGTGA. The CDR3 loop spans 14 amino acids. The junction had 7 bases not matched to a gene; V was cut back by 4 bases and J by 7 bases. For this clone: Its specificity is not known.

Study-level points and caveats: The researchers took only blood, and tissue repertoires probably look different.

This receptor was obtained from a man aged 25-40 years in good health. The source material was memory CD4+ T cells sorted from blood. As for subset: CD45RA-negative fraction. The chain carries TRBV7-3 and TRBJ1-2; TRBD1 matches at 9 bases. The CDR3 region is CASSYRTGEGGYTF. The CDR3 nucleotides read TGTGCCAGCAGCTACCGGACAGGGGAGGGTGGCTACACCTTC.